This T cell receptor (beta chain) was documented in a study of CD8 T cells in ankylosing spondylitis. This clonotype was counted many times. Its antigen is unidentified. Libraries for TCR beta were made by quantitative 5'-RACE with molecular barcodes. TCRdb recomputed calls from the 5' RACE reads with MiXCR, one row per CDR3 protein. This sample has about 460,000 distinct CDR3 sequences, with roughly 5% found just once. Study conclusions and caveats: Earlier reports found some motif variants in synovial fluid and blood in reactive arthritis. Among TCR beta sequences, a motif of several highly homologous variants appeared characteristic of ankylosing spondylitis blood.

The sample was blood, either unsorted or a sorted T cell fraction (not recorded which). This receptor was taken from a male donor with ankylosing spondylitis.

The CDR3 spells CASSPMSRGGTDTQYF. In DNA, the CDR3 is TGCGCCAGCAGCCCTATGTCGAGAGGGGGCACAGATACGCAGTATTTT. The V gene is TRBV4-1, the J gene TRBJ2-3; D may be TRBD1 or TRBD2 (5 bases each). Germline values: CDR1 MGHRA, CDR2 YSYEKL. The CDR3 is 16 residues long. V gave up 4 bases and J gave up 1 base, with 15 bases separating them.